This section outlines one T cell receptor beta chain sequence together with its context. Its antigen is unidentified. Amplification used 60 Vbeta primers and 13 Jbeta primers. Sequencing was performed with immunoSEQ multiplex PCR; in TCRdb, only in-frame clones are kept and a portion is missing. The sample holds some 140,000 clones, roughly 83% seen once. Trimming took off 3 bases at V and 5 bases at J, with 10 bases between the two ends. Germline V lookup: CDR1 GTSNPN, CDR2 SVGIG (reference sequence). The CDR3 runs to 13 residues. The sample originates from a study of cytomegalovirus exposure and HLA in healthy donors. Study in general: Inside one of the first data releases sat about 85 million unique TCRs taken from HLA-typed donors. Study-wide results and limits: Further analysis, carried out later, found HLA-associated TCR beta chains more clonally expanded than equally common other chains.

The receptor comes from a female donor in good health and CMV-seronegative. The genes are TRBV30 and TRBJ2-2; D possibly corresponds to TRBD1 (5 bases). The sequenced sample consisted of PBMCs. CDR3 nucleotide sequence: TGTGCCTGGAGCGCAGGGTTAACCGGGGAGCTGTTTTTT. Its translation: CAWSAGLTGELFF.